The 5 T cell receptor beta chains presented below share a single source sample, sequenced in a study of cytomegalovirus exposure and HLA in healthy donors. PCR used 60 Vbeta primers and 13 Jbeta primers. Assay: immunoSEQ multiplex PCR; the TCRdb copy retains only in-frame clones and omits some. The table has around 100,000 clones, over 70% seen once. Sequences were obtained from PBMCs. All receptors derive from a woman in her thirties or forties in good health and CMV-seropositive.

As DNA, the CDR3 is TGTGCCAGCAGTCCGGCCTTAGGGACAGGCGAAGAGACCCAGTACTTC. It yields the protein CASSPALGTGEETQYF. The J gene is TRBJ2-5, the V gene TRBV28, with 8 bases identical to TRBD1. The ends lost 5 bases at V and 3 bases at J; junction bases unmatched: 11. Germline V gives CDR1 MDHEN, CDR2 SYDVKM. The CDR3 length is 16 residues.

This clone came up once. The chain combines TRBV30 with TRBJ1-2; TRBD1 might be the D (5 bases). Germline loops: CDR1 GTSNPN, CDR2 SVGIG (reference sequence). The CDR3 runs 14 residues. Trimming took off 0 bases at V and 8 bases at J, with 16 bases between the two ends. CDR3 sequence reads: CAWSVRGRLSGYTF. CDR3 bases: TGTGCCTGGAGTGTAAGGGGTCGGTTGTCAGGCTACACCTTC.

The chain has TRBV13 and TRBJ2-5, with D possibly being TRBD1 (6 bases). This CDR3 is built from 12 residues. V gave up 3 bases and J gave up 8 bases, with 10 bases separating them. From germline, CDR1 is PRHDT and CDR2 FYEKMQ (reference sequence). CDR3 nucleotides: TGTGCCAGCAGCTTCACAGGGTTCACCCAGTACTTC. Its translation: CASSFTGFTQYF.

The chain combines TRBV7-3 with TRBJ2-6; 7 bases are shared with TRBD2. V lost 0 bases and J lost 3; bases outside the gene matches: 2. In germline, CDR1 is SGHTA, CDR2 FQGTGA. This CDR3 has 16 amino acids. The CDR3 DNA reads as TGTGCCAGCAGCTTAACTTCGGGAGGTGGGGCCAACGTCCTGACTTTC. Translation gives CASSLTSGGGANVLTF.

V and J are TRBV27 and TRBJ1-2, with 10 positions matching TRBD1. V lost 4 bases to trimming and J lost 4 bases; unmatched junction nucleotides: 6. The CDR3 runs 15 residues. From germline, CDR1 is MNHEY and CDR2 SMNVEV (reference sequence). CDR3 protein: CASSSPGQGSYGYTF. DNA for the CDR3: TGTGCCAGCAGTTCTCCGGGACAGGGGTCCTATGGCTACACCTTC.